This T cell receptor beta chain came from a study of shared clonotypes between healthy human individuals. On the study more broadly: The study used three CD4 naive, three CD4 memory, two CD8 naive and one CD8 memory plate per donor. Study observations and caveats: Generation probability values for non-shared clonotypes were lower than those for clonotypes shared by all four donors.

Per the study methods: Filtering differed, since immunoSEQ gave only junction sequences and no quality scores. Generated by immunoSEQ multiplex PCR, the TCRdb table keeps only in-frame clones and is missing some. V, J and clone size were drawn from that table, and D and trimming were deduced from the DNA. The sample carries fewer than 2.5 million clones, approximately 93% recorded once. This clone has only one observation. Antigen unknown. Partitioning of CD4+ cells yielded a CD45RA+ naive subset and a CD45RA-negative memory subset. The clonotype was recovered from a man aged 18 to 30 in good health. Some clones in this sample may be carry-over from other donors' samples. Sequencing was carried out using naive CD4+ T cells from PBMCs. Subset of the sample: CD45RA+ positively selected.

This CDR3 reads CASSSGVGGYTF. CDR3 DNA: TGTGCCAGCAGCTCAGGAGTGGGAGGCTACACCTTC. The chain links TRBV7-3 to TRBJ1-2; no definite D call. Deletions cut 4 bases from V and 8 bases from J, with 11 bases between. CDR1 is SGHTA and CDR2 is FQGTGA in the germline V gene. The CDR3 totals 12 residues.